This is a list of T cell receptor beta chains from one sample in a study of blood T cell repertoires in COVID-19. The repertoire was sequenced with immunoSEQ multiplex PCR; TCRdb's copy has only in-frame clones and lacks some. The data show 240,000 or so clones, 85% to 90% seen once. Input material: PBMCs or T cells enriched from blood (not recorded which). The receptor source for this set is a man aged 45 to 65 who had been exposed to COVID-19. The CDR3 runs from the conserved cysteine through the conserved F or W. Each record gives: J gene, D gene, V gene, clone size, CDR3 protein, CDR3 DNA. A D gene is named only where the DNA matches it firmly. For some rows the clone size is stated as once, few or many, or as a class when expanded; others skip it.

TRBJ1-2,TRBD1,TRBV28,NA,CASSSPGTGTEYGYTF,TGTGCCAGCAGTTCCCCCGGGACAGGGACTGAATATGGCTACACCTTC
TRBJ1-2,NA,TRBV28,NA,CASSFLEAGYTF,TGTGCCAGCAGTTTTTTGGAGGCTGGCTACACCTTC
TRBJ2-3,NA,TRBV7-3,NA,CASSRTGGTDTQYF,TGTGCCAGCAGCAGGACTGGAGGGACAGATACGCAGTATTTT
TRBJ1-2,TRBD1,TRBV7-9,NA,CASSLEGAYGYTF,TGTGCCAGCAGCTTAGAGGGGGCCTATGGCTACACCTTC
TRBJ2-1,TRBD2,TRBV10-3,NA,CAISGLAASYNEQFF,TGTGCCATCAGTGGACTAGCGGCCTCCTACAATGAGCAGTTCTTC
TRBJ1-1,NA,TRBV5-1,NA,CASSLVSAERGTEAFF,TGCGCCAGCAGCTTGGTCAGCGCGGAGCGGGGGACTGAAGCTTTCTTT
TRBJ2-3,TRBD2,TRBV7-3,NA,CASSRRTSGTDTQYF,TGTGCCAGCAGTAGGAGGACTAGCGGCACAGATACGCAGTATTTT
TRBJ1-5,NA,TRBV18,NA,CASSPAASAPQHF,TGTGCCAGCTCACCGGCGGCCTCAGCGCCCCAGCATTTT
TRBJ1-2,NA,TRBV28,NA,CASSLGSVGYTF,TGTGCCAGCAGTTTAGGTTCGGTGGGCTACACCTTC
TRBJ1-5,TRBD1,TRBV28,NA,CASSFRQGKGPQHF,TGTGCCAGCAGTTTCCGACAGGGCAAAGGGCCCCAGCATTTT
TRBJ1-5,NA,TRBV29-1,NA,CSVAGATNSNQPQHF,TGCAGCGTTGCAGGGGCGACCAATAGCAATCAGCCCCAGCATTTT
TRBJ2-1,TRBD2,TRBV10-3,NA,CAISERGASGSSYNEQFF,TGTGCCATCAGTGAGAGAGGGGCTAGCGGCTCCTCCTACAATGAGCAGTTCTTC
TRBJ1-2,TRBD1,TRBV19,NA,CASSHRGLTSPYGYTF,TGTGCCAGTAGTCACAGGGGGCTCACCTCCCCTTATGGCTACACCTTC
TRBJ2-4,TRBD1,TRBV11-2,NA,CASSFGQGSKNIQYF,TGTGCCAGCAGCTTCGGACAGGGGTCCAAAAACATTCAGTACTTC
TRBJ2-7,NA,TRBV5-4,NA,CASSLGRGFYEQYF,TGTGCCAGCAGCTTAGGCAGGGGATTCTACGAGCAGTACTTC
TRBJ1-4,NA,TRBV5-1,NA,CASSYDLQDEKLFF,TGCGCCAGCAGCTACGACTTACAAGATGAAAAACTGTTTTTT
TRBJ2-3,TRBD1,TRBV2,NA,CASSGQGGTDTQYF,TGTGCCAGCAGTGGACAGGGGGGCACAGATACGCAGTATTTT
TRBJ1-1,TRBD1,TRBV7-3,NA,CASSLGGTGRPAFF,TGTGCCAGCAGCTTAGGTGGGACAGGGAGGCCGGCTTTCTTT
TRBJ1-5,NA,TRBV9,NA,CASSVAGSNQPQHF,TGTGCCAGCAGCGTAGCAGGAAGCAATCAGCCCCAGCATTTT
TRBJ1-2,TRBD1,TRBV30,few,CARDNRGDYGYTF,TGTGCCCGCGATAACAGGGGGGACTATGGCTACACCTTC
TRBJ2-5,TRBD2,TRBV28,NA,CASSLFSGSTQETQYF,TGTGCCAGCAGTTTATTCAGCGGGAGCACCCAAGAGACCCAGTACTTC
TRBJ1-5,NA,TRBV30,NA,CAWSRGGNSNQPQHF,TGTGCCTGGAGTCGGGGAGGGAATAGCAATCAGCCCCAGCATTTT
TRBJ2-5,NA,TRBV30,NA,CAWSVRLADQETQYF,TGTGCCTGGAGTGTACGTCTGGCGGACCAAGAGACCCAGTACTTC
TRBJ2-1,NA,TRBV6-5,NA,CASSYSGEQFF,TGTGCCAGCAGTTACTCGGGCGAGCAGTTCTTC
TRBJ1-2,TRBD1,TRBV20-1,NA,CSASGDRGNYGYTF,TGCAGTGCTAGTGGGGACAGGGGAAACTATGGCTACACCTTC
TRBJ2-5,TRBD2,TRBV2,NA,CASSEKPTLAGQETQYF,TGTGCCAGCAGTGAGAAGCCCACGCTAGCGGGACAAGAGACCCAGTACTTC
TRBJ1-1,NA,TRBV28,NA,CASWGGRFAEAFF,TGTGCCAGTTGGGGCGGCAGGTTCGCTGAAGCTTTCTTT
TRBJ2-3,TRBD1,TRBV5-1,NA,CASSQGDSRTDTQYF,TGCGCCAGCAGTCAGGGGGACAGCCGCACAGATACGCAGTATTTT
TRBJ2-1,TRBD2,TRBV9,NA,CASSVASGAMEGEQFF,TGTGCCAGCAGCGTAGCAAGCGGGGCCATGGAGGGTGAGCAGTTCTTC
TRBJ2-1,NA,TRBV19,NA,CASSIRVGHNFYNEQFF,TGTGCCAGTAGTATAAGGGTCGGACACAACTTTTACAATGAGCAGTTCTTC
TRBJ1-5,NA,TRBV7-9,NA,CASSFTGNQPQHF,TGTGCCAGCAGCTTTACGGGCAATCAGCCCCAGCATTTT
TRBJ2-3,NA,TRBV6-5,NA,CASRRQSTDTQYF,TGTGCCAGCAGGCGACAGAGCACAGATACGCAGTATTTT
TRBJ1-1,NA,TRBV5-1,once,CASSLSPFAGANYEAFF,TGCGCCAGCAGCTTATCCCCGTTCGCGGGCGCAAACTATGAAGCTTTCTTT
TRBJ2-5,TRBD1,TRBV11-3,once,CASSSDRGETQYF,TGTGCCAGCAGCTCGGACAGGGGAGAGACCCAGTACTTC
TRBJ2-7,NA,TRBV12-3/TRBV12-4,NA,CASSWTDIYEQYF,TGTGCCAGCAGTTGGACGGACATCTACGAGCAGTACTTC
TRBJ1-2,TRBD1,TRBV5-4,NA,CASSLVDRGYYGYTF,TGTGCCAGCAGCTTGGTCGACAGGGGGTACTATGGCTACACCTTC
TRBJ1-5,NA,TRBV4-2,NA,CASSQDGRVWDQPQHF,TGTGCCAGCAGCCAAGACGGCAGGGTGTGGGATCAGCCCCAGCATTTT
TRBJ1-2,NA,TRBV5-1,once,CASSFSGYYGYTF,TGCGCCAGCAGCTTCTCAGGCTACTATGGCTACACCTTC
TRBJ2-1,TRBD2,TRBV25-1,NA,CASSGRTSRLNEQFF,TGTGCCAGCAGTGGCCGGACTAGCCGCTTAAATGAGCAGTTCTTC
TRBJ2-7,TRBD1,TRBV28,NA,CASSLLDRGYEQYF,TGTGCCAGCAGTTTACTGGACAGGGGTTACGAGCAGTACTTC
TRBJ2-1,TRBD1,TRBV5-1,NA,CASDWGDRGRAGNEQFF,TGCGCCAGCGATTGGGGGGACAGGGGTCGTGCTGGGAATGAGCAGTTCTTC
TRBJ2-2,NA,TRBV19,NA,CASSIRANTGELFF,TGTGCCAGTAGCATTCGCGCGAACACCGGGGAGCTGTTTTTT
TRBJ1-2,TRBD1,TRBV6-5,NA,CASSEERGQSGYTF,TGTGCCAGCAGCGAGGAGAGGGGACAGTCTGGCTACACCTTC
TRBJ2-5,NA,TRBV11-2,once,CASSADPGTQYF,TGTGCCAGCAGCGCAGACCCGGGGACCCAGTACTTC
TRBJ2-1,NA,TRBV5-4,NA,CASSLSQGYNEQFF,TGTGCCAGCAGCTTGTCTCAGGGCTACAATGAGCAGTTCTTC
TRBJ2-1,NA,TRBV7-7,NA,CASSLGSSNHNEQFF,TGTGCTAGCAGCTTAGGGTCTAGCAATCACAATGAGCAGTTCTTC